This T cell receptor beta chain was recovered during a study of shared clonotypes between healthy human individuals. The length of the CDR3 is 9 residues. V was trimmed by 1 base and J by 15 bases, leaving 4 bases between them. Germline lookup yields CDR1 SNHLY and CDR2 FYNNEI. Details on this clone: Its matching antigen is unknown.

General study results and limits: Depth was large, yet rarefaction showed that sorted-subset sequencing was incomplete. Generally, naive subsets (rather than memory subsets) showed larger estimated richness.

CD4+ cells were split into CD45RA+ naive and CD45RA-negative memory subsets. Evenly divided among several immunoSEQ plates was the genomic DNA of each subset. Assay: immunoSEQ multiplex PCR; the TCRdb copy retains only in-frame clones and omits some. The table shows some 1.5 million clones, with approximately 98% occurring only once. V gene TRBV2 combines with J gene TRBJ2-1, with D unresolved. The specimen was naive CD4+ T cells sorted from blood. The subset was: CD45RA+ positively selected. The receptor was isolated from a man younger than 40 in good health. The CDR3 DNA sequence: TGTGCCAGCAGTGAAGGCCCGTTCTTC. Encoded protein: CASSEGPFF.